This is a list of T cell receptor beta chains from one sample in a study of T-cell reconstitution after alpha-beta-depleted transplantation in children. TCRdb re-analysed the PCR reads in MiXCR, keeping a single row per CDR3 protein. The sample has hundreds of thousands of distinct CDR3 sequences; less than 15% are singletons. The sequences come from PBMCs, collected from the stem cell graft. These TCRs come from a human donor who donated a stem cell graft to a child with Fanconi anemia. The CDR3 runs from the conserved cysteine through the conserved F or W. A D gene is named only where the DNA matches it firmly. Size is omitted from some rows. Given values are once, few, many or a class for expanded clones.

J gene | clone size | V gene | D gene | CDR3 DNA | CDR3 protein
TRBJ1-5 | few | TRBV9 | NA | TGTGCCAGCAGCTTAACATCTAGCAATCAGCCCCAGCATTTT | CASSLTSSNQPQHF
TRBJ1-5 | few | TRBV30 | NA | TGTGCCTGGAGTGTACAGGGTTTCGGCAATCAGCCCCAGCATTTT | CAWSVQGFGNQPQHF
TRBJ1-2 | NA | TRBV12-3/TRBV12-4 | NA | TGTGCCAGCAGATCCGGGACTCTCGGCTATGGCTACACCTTC | CASRSGTLGYGYTF
TRBJ2-1 | few | TRBV12-3/TRBV12-4 | TRBD2 | TGTGCCAGCCTCCTTGGACTAGCGGGGGGTCGCTCCTACAATGAGCAGTTCTTC | CASLLGLAGGRSYNEQFF
TRBJ1-2 | many | TRBV14 | NA | TGTGCCAGCAGCCAAGAGAACTATGGCTACACCTTC | CASSQENYGYTF
TRBJ2-7 | many | TRBV7-9 | NA | TGTGCCAGCAGCTTACAGGAAGGACAGATCTCCTACGAGCAGTACTTC | CASSLQEGQISYEQYF
TRBJ2-1 | many | TRBV11-2 | NA | TGTGCCAGCTCCTACGATTACAATGAGCAGTTCTTC | CASSYDYNEQFF
TRBJ2-3 | NA | TRBV20-1 | NA | TGCAGTGCTCAACGGGGTTCGCATACGCAGTATTTT | CSAQRGSHTQYF
TRBJ2-7 | NA | TRBV5-1 | NA | TGCGCCAGCAGCTTGGACCTCACCCCGACCTACGAGCAGTACTTC | CASSLDLTPTYEQYF
TRBJ1-1 | few | TRBV7-8 | NA | TGTGCCAGCAGCTTAGCGGGCCAGCGTGAAGCTTTCTTT | CASSLAGQREAFF
TRBJ2-5 | NA | TRBV6-1 | NA | TGTGCCAGCAGTGCTTACCGGGCCTCCGAAGAGACCCAGTACTTC | CASSAYRASEETQYF
TRBJ2-7 | NA | TRBV7-9 | NA | TGTGCCAGCAGCCCCTCGGGACTGGACCACGAGCAGTACTTC | CASSPSGLDHEQYF
TRBJ2-5 | few | TRBV9 | TRBD1 | TGTGCCAGCAGCTCCGGGACAGGGGGCCGTCGAGAGACCCAGTACTTC | CASSSGTGGRRETQYF
TRBJ2-1 | NA | TRBV5-1 | NA | TGCGCCAGCAGCTCAGGACGGACAGCACGTATCAATGAGCAGTTCTTC | CASSSGRTARINEQFF
TRBJ1-1 | few | TRBV20-1 | TRBD1 | TGCAGTGCTAGGGCCAACAGGGGGGTGAACACTGAAGCTTTCTTT | CSARANRGVNTEAFF
TRBJ2-5 | NA | TRBV6-5 | TRBD1 | TGTGCCAGCAGTTACGGGACAGGTGGGACCCAGTACTTC | CASSYGTGGTQYF
TRBJ2-5 | NA | TRBV4-2 | TRBD1 | TGTGCCAGCAGCTCCCCTGATGCGGGACAGGGGTGGGAGACCCAGTACTTC | CASSSPDAGQGWETQYF
TRBJ1-1 | NA | TRBV10-1 | NA | TGCGCCAGCAGTGAGTCGATAGGGGCGTCGGTAGCTTTCTTT | CASSESIGASVAFF
TRBJ1-2 | few | TRBV7-2 | NA | TGTGCCAGCAGCTTAGCGGCGGACTATGGCTACACCTTC | CASSLAADYGYTF
TRBJ2-5 | few | TRBV28 | TRBD2 | TGTGCCAGCAGTGAAACAAAAGCGGGGGTAAATGGAGAGACCCAGTACTTC | CASSETKAGVNGETQYF
TRBJ2-3 | NA | TRBV27 | NA | TGTGCCAGCAGTTTAAGCCCCCGGGTTACCACAGATACGCAGTATTTT | CASSLSPRVTTDTQYF
TRBJ2-3 | NA | TRBV25-1 | NA | TGTGCCAGCAGTGAATACCCATCCACAGATACGCAGTATTTT | CASSEYPSTDTQYF
TRBJ2-7 | NA | TRBV14 | TRBD2 | TGTGCCAGCAGCCCCAAAGGACCGGGACTACCAAACTACAGCGAGCAGTACTTC | CASSPKGPGLPNYSEQYF
TRBJ1-1 | few | TRBV5-1 | NA | TGCGCCAGCAGCTTCACAGAGAACACTGAAGCTTTCTTT | CASSFTENTEAFF
TRBJ1-1 | NA | TRBV27 | NA | TGTGCCAGCATGTCCAGAAAACCCCCGAACACTGAAGCTTTCTTT | CASMSRKPPNTEAFF
TRBJ1-1 | many | TRBV5-6 | NA | TGTGCCAGCAGCATCCCAGGGACGAACACTGAAGCTTTCTTT | CASSIPGTNTEAFF
TRBJ2-3 | NA | TRBV7-9 | NA | TGTGCCAGCAGCTTTGTGGGGAACACAGTAGATACGCAGTATTTT | CASSFVGNTVDTQYF
TRBJ2-2 | NA | TRBV2 | TRBD2 | TGTGCCAGCACCTCCGCCCCCTCCAGCGGGGGGTCCCTATGGGGGGAGCTGTTTTTT | CASTSAPSSGGSLWGELFF
TRBJ1-1 | few | TRBV12-3/TRBV12-4 | NA | TGTGCCACCTCCCTGGGGGGGGCAACTGAAGCTTTCTTT | CATSLGGATEAFF
TRBJ1-1 | few | TRBV20-1 | TRBD1 | TGCAGTGCTGGGAACAGGGGGGCTGAAGCTTTCTTT | CSAGNRGAEAFF
TRBJ2-1 | few | TRBV11-1 | NA | TGTGCCAGCAGCTTTTCGACTGGGAATGAGCAGTTCTTC | CASSFSTGNEQFF
TRBJ1-2 | few | TRBV5-1 | TRBD1 | TGCGCCAGCAGCTGGACAGGGGGCGCTACTAACTATGGCTACACCTTC | CASSWTGGATNYGYTF
TRBJ2-1 | many | TRBV3-1 | TRBD2 | TGTGCCAGCAGCCCGACCTTAAGCGGGGGGGCCTACAATGAGCAGTTCTTC | CASSPTLSGGAYNEQFF
TRBJ1-3 | NA | TRBV25-1 | NA | TGTGCCAGCACCCCTCCAAATACCGAAAACACCATATATTTT | CASTPPNTENTIYF
TRBJ1-1 | NA | TRBV7-3 | NA | TGTGCCAGCAGCTTACGACTCGGGAGGTGGACTGAAGCTTTCTTT | CASSLRLGRWTEAFF
TRBJ2-4 | few | TRBV5-1 | TRBD2 | TGCGCCAGCCCGGCGACTAGCGGGGTCCCAAACATTCAGTACTTC | CASPATSGVPNIQYF
TRBJ2-7 | many | TRBV28 | TRBD2 | TGTGCCAGCAGTCTAGCGGGGACTACCTCCTACGAGCAGTACTTC | CASSLAGTTSYEQYF
TRBJ1-1 | many | TRBV27 | NA | TGTGCCAGCAGTCGCGCTGCCGCGAACACTGAAGCTTTCTTT | CASSRAAANTEAFF
TRBJ2-7 | many | TRBV7-2 | NA | TGTGCCAGCAGCGGATCCGGGACCCGGTCCTACGAGCAGTACTTC | CASSGSGTRSYEQYF
TRBJ2-5 | NA | TRBV5-6 | NA | TGTGCCAGCAGCCCCCTAGGAGCACAAGAGACCCAGTACTTC | CASSPLGAQETQYF
TRBJ2-1 | few | TRBV4-3 | NA | TGCGCCAGCAGCCAAGGGGTAGCTGGATCTGACTCAAACAATGAGCAGTTCTTC | CASSQGVAGSDSNNEQFF
TRBJ2-1 | many | TRBV18 | NA | TGTGCCAGCACAAGCCTGGGGGATAATGAGCAGTTCTTC | CASTSLGDNEQFF
TRBJ2-4 | few | TRBV6-4 | TRBD1 | TGTGCCAGCAGTGTGGGACAGGGGAGCAACATTCAGTACTTC | CASSVGQGSNIQYF
TRBJ2-1 | NA | TRBV19 | NA | TGTGCCAGTAGTGTCATTTTCCCCTTTGGGAGCTCCTACAATGAGCAGTTCTTC | CASSVIFPFGSSYNEQFF
TRBJ2-7 | few | TRBV5-6 | TRBD1 | TGTGCCAGCAGCCTGTGGGGACAGATCTACGAGCAGTACTTC | CASSLWGQIYEQYF
TRBJ1-4 | NA | TRBV5-1 | NA | TGCGCCAGCAGCGGAGGGACCCGAGCTAATGAAAAACTGTTTTTT | CASSGGTRANEKLFF
TRBJ2-5 | many | TRBV25-1 | NA | TGTGCCAGCAGTGAATCAGGGGCAGGCACTCAAGAGACCCAGTACTTC | CASSESGAGTQETQYF
TRBJ2-5 | NA | TRBV3-1 | NA | TGTGCCAGCAGCCAAGGAGGACACAGAGAGACCCAGTACTTC | CASSQGGHRETQYF
TRBJ2-1 | many | TRBV5-1 | NA | TGCGCCAGCAGCTTGATGTCAGGGGAAAACAATGAGCAGTTCTTC | CASSLMSGENNEQFF
TRBJ2-7 | many | TRBV6-2/TRBV6-3 | NA | TGTGCCAGCACCTCTCGGCCCCTCAGCTACGAGCAGTACTTC | CASTSRPLSYEQYF
TRBJ2-1 | few | TRBV4-3 | TRBD2 | TGCGCCAGCAGCCAAGAGGGGCTCCTAGCGGGGGAACAGTTCTTC | CASSQEGLLAGEQFF
TRBJ1-2 | few | TRBV5-1 | NA | TGCGCCAGCAGCCAGGACGGGGTCCATGGCTACACCTTC | CASSQDGVHGYTF
TRBJ2-1 | NA | TRBV29-1 | NA | TGCAGCGTCCACCAGAGCTCCTACAATGAGCAGTTCTTC | CSVHQSSYNEQFF
TRBJ2-3 | many | TRBV12-3/TRBV12-4 | TRBD2 | TGTGCCAGCAGCCGGACTAGCGGGGGTGACTATACGCAGTATTTT | CASSRTSGGDYTQYF
TRBJ2-7 | NA | TRBV7-8 | NA | TGTGCCAGCAGCTCCCCCGTCGGCAGCTCCTACGAGCAGTACTTC | CASSSPVGSSYEQYF